The clone carrying this T cell receptor beta chain was counted at least ten times. Its antigen is still unknown. The junction departs from the called germline gene at one end, perhaps through a read error. This sample stems from a study of T cells after yellow fever vaccination. Universal primer sites and UMIs were introduced during 5'RACE template-switching synthesis of TCR cDNA. Via MiXCR, TCRdb re-called the 5' RACE reads, giving one row per CDR3 protein. The sample records about 260,000 distinct CDR3 sequences, 5.2% being singletons. Study-wide points: Most primary-vaccination clones reappeared after the booster (about 95% CD4, more than 70% CD8).

The CDR3 runs to 18 residues. Germline V gene lookup returns CDR1 SGHRS and CDR2 YFSETQ. J is TRBJ2-7 and V is TRBV5-1, with a possible D match to TRBD1 (5 bases). This clonotype originated in a man aged 18-30 years who received the YFV17D yellow fever vaccine. The source was CD4+ T cells sorted from PBMCs, collected on the day of the yellow fever booster vaccination. The CDR3 spells CASSMGLWGELVSDEQYF. The CDR3 coding sequence is TGCGCCAGCAGCATGGGTCTCTGGGGCGAGCTAGTCTCCGACGAGCAGTACTTC. The full variable domain, completed using reference TRBV5-1 and TRBJ2-7, is KAGVTQTPRYLIKTRGQQVTLSCSPISGHRSVSWYQQTPGQGLQFLFEYFSETQRNKGNFPGRFSGRQFSNSRSEMNVSTLELGDSALYLCASSMGLWGELVSDEQYFGPGTRLTVT.